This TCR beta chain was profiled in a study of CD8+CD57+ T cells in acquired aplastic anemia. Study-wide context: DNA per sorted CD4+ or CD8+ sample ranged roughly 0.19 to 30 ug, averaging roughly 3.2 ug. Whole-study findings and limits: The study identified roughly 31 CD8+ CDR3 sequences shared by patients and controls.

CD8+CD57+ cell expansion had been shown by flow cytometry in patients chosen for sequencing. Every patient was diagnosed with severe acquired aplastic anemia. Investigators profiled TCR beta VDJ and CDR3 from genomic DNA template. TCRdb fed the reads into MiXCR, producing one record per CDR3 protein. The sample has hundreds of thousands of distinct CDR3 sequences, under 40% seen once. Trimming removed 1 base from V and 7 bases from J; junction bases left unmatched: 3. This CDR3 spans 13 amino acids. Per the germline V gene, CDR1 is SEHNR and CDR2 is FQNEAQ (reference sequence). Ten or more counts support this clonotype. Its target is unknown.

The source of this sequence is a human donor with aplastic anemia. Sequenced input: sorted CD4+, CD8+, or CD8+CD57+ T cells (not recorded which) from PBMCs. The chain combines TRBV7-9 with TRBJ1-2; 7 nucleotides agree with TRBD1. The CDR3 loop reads CASSLEGTVGYTF. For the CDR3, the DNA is TGTGCCAGCAGCTTAGAAGGGACAGTTGGCTACACCTTC.